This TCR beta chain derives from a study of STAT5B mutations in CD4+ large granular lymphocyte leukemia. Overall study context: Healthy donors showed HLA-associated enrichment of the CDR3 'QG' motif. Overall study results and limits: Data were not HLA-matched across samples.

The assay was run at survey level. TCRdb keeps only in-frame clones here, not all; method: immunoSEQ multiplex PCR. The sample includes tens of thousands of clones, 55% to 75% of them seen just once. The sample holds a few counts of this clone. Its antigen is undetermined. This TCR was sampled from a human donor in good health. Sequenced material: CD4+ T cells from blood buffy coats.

The CDR3 spells CASSPGQINSPLHF. The DNA for the CDR3 is TGTGCCAGCTCACCCGGACAGATAAATTCACCCCTCCACTTT. The chain carries TRBV18 and TRBJ1-6; D possibly corresponds to TRBD1 (6 bases). The length of the CDR3 is 14 residues. Trimming pared 3 bases from V and 7 bases from J, leaving 10 bases between. CDR1 and CDR2 from the germline V gene are KGHSH and LQKENI. The full variable domain, with the rest looked up from reference TRBV18 and TRBJ1-6, is NAGVMQNPRHLVRRRGQEARLRCSPMKGHSHVYWYRQLPEEGLKFMVYLQKENIIDESGMPKERFSAEFPKEGPSILRIQQVVRGDSAAYFCASSPGQINSPLHFGNGTRLTVT.